This TCR beta chain was found in a study of blood T cell repertoires in COVID-19. As for the study in general: Some COVID-19 samples were acute and others convalescent; all came from the United States, Italy and Spain. From T cells, B-cell-depleted T cells, or PBMCs came the material, which was cDNA or gDNA.

This clone turned up a few times. The CDR3 length is 15 residues. Germline V CDR1 and CDR2: LGHDT, YNNKEL (reference sequence). V was cut by 1 base and J by 3 bases, with 10 bases left in between. In the original workflow: Reference gene primer amplification gave estimated nucleated cell counts. The method was immunoSEQ multiplex PCR; TCRdb's version includes in-frame clones alone and lacks a portion of them. V, J and clone size reflect that table, while D and trimming were determined from the DNA. The sample has around 160,000 clones, roughly 74% seen once. Sequencing was carried out using peripheral blood. This clonotype was obtained from a woman older than 75 with acute or convalescent COVID-19. The V gene is TRBV3-1 (or the pseudogene TRBV3-2), the J gene TRBJ1-3, with a possible D match to TRBD1 (5 bases). The CDR3 protein is CASSQGSRVGNTIYF. The CDR3 bases are TGTGCCAGCAGCCAAGGGTCCAGGGTTGGAAACACCATATATTTT.